This is a list of T cell receptor beta chains from one sample in a study of T cells in localized non-small cell lung cancer. The protocol was immunoSEQ multiplex PCR, while the TCRdb copy is restricted to in-frame clones and leaves out a portion. The repertoire has 58,000 or so clones, around 90% of them found once; the top ten carry about 2.1%. The source material was peripheral blood, sampled before any cancer treatment. The receptors originated from a woman aged 35 to 69 with stage I lung adenocarcinoma. The CDR3 runs from the conserved cysteine through the conserved F or W. D genes are given only for firm matches. The size entry is marked missing in some rows and otherwise reads once, few, many or a size class.

J	V	D	length	size	CDR3	DNA
TRBJ2-7	TRBV18	.	15	.	CASSAGQGGTYEQYF	TGTGCCAGCTCCGCGGGGCAGGGGGGTACCTACGAGCAGTACTTC
TRBJ2-5	TRBV7-2	.	14	.	CASSLGRAQETQYF	TGTGCCAGCAGCTTAGGCAGGGCCCAAGAGACCCAGTACTTC
TRBJ2-7	TRBV6-6	.	14	.	CASSLVGESYEQYF	TGTGCCAGCAGCCTAGTGGGGGAGAGCTACGAGCAGTACTTC
TRBJ1-1	TRBV11-2	TRBD1	14	once	CASSSRQGGTEAFF	TGTGCCAGCAGCTCTCGACAGGGAGGCACTGAAGCTTTCTTT
TRBJ2-3	TRBV2	TRBD1	17	.	CASIHLSGTGFTDTQYF	TGTGCCAGCATTCACTTATCCGGGACAGGGTTTACAGATACGCAGTATTTT
TRBJ1-6	TRBV9	TRBD1	16	.	CASSAGTGAVSSPLHF	TGTGCCAGCAGCGCCGGGACAGGGGCTGTAAGCTCACCCCTCCACTTT
TRBJ1-5	TRBV30	.	12	.	CAWSVLNQPQHF	TGTGCCTGGAGTGTACTGAATCAGCCCCAGCATTTT
TRBJ2-7	TRBV7-2	.	11	.	CASSLSYEQYF	TGTGCCAGCAGCTTATCCTACGAGCAGTACTTC
TRBJ1-2	TRBV28	.	13	.	CASSLQDFYGYTF	TGTGCCAGTAGTCTCCAGGATTTCTATGGCTACACCTTC
TRBJ1-5	TRBV5-4	.	14	.	CASSLAGSNQPQHF	TGTGCCAGCAGCTTGGCCGGGAGCAATCAGCCCCAGCATTTT
TRBJ2-5	TRBV18	TRBD1	17	.	CASSPTRQGRIQETQYF	TGTGCCAGCTCACCCACGAGACAGGGACGAATTCAAGAGACCCAGTACTTC
TRBJ1-2	TRBV9	TRBD1	13	.	CASSPRQGGGYTF	TGTGCCAGCAGCCCCCGACAGGGGGGCGGCTACACCTTC
TRBJ1-1	TRBV7-5	.	16	.	CVRSIWTGAFSTEAFF	TGTGTCAGAAGCATATGGACAGGGGCCTTTTCTACTGAAGCTTTCTTT
TRBJ1-1	TRBV18	.	13	.	CASSLDATAEAFF	TGTGCCAGCTCTCTTGACGCGACCGCTGAAGCTTTCTTT
TRBJ2-5	TRBV7-8	.	13	.	CASSLGSLETQYF	TGTGCCAGCAGCTTAGGGAGTCTAGAGACCCAGTACTTC
TRBJ2-1	TRBV19	.	11	.	CASSTQNEQFF	TGTGCCAGTAGTACCCAGAATGAGCAGTTCTTC
TRBJ2-2	TRBV28	TRBD2	15	.	CASSPSGRVRGELFF	TGTGCCAGCAGTCCTAGCGGGAGGGTTCGCGGGGAGCTGTTTTTT
TRBJ1-2	TRBV28	.	15	.	CASSLLQETYYGYTF	TGTGCCAGCAGTTTACTACAGGAAACGTACTATGGCTACACCTTC
TRBJ1-4	TRBV2	.	14	.	CASSGGVSGEKLFF	TGTGCCAGCAGTGGGGGCGTCAGCGGTGAAAAACTGTTTTTT
TRBJ1-4	TRBV28	TRBD1	14	.	CASRPGGAREKLFF	TGTGCCAGCAGACCAGGGGGCGCGCGGGAAAAACTGTTTTTT
TRBJ1-4	TRBV7-9	.	15	once	CASSSLQASNEKLFF	TGTGCCAGCAGCTCACTACAGGCGTCCAATGAAAAACTGTTTTTT
TRBJ2-7	TRBV29-1	.	12	.	CSVDDTGNEQYF	TGCAGCGTTGATGATACAGGAAACGAGCAGTACTTC
TRBJ2-1	TRBV4-2	TRBD2	19	few	CASSQDPPGLAGGGNEQFF	TGTGCCAGCAGCCAAGATCCACCGGGACTAGCGGGAGGCGGCAATGAGCAGTTCTTC
TRBJ2-6	TRBV5-4	.	17	.	CASSLIPGYSGANVLTF	TGTGCCAGCAGCTTGATTCCAGGGTACTCTGGGGCCAACGTCCTGACTTTC
TRBJ2-1	TRBV6-1	TRBD1	15	.	CASRVGQGGYNEQFF	TGTGCCAGCAGGGTGGGACAGGGAGGGTACAATGAGCAGTTCTTC
TRBJ2-5	TRBV5-1	.	14	.	CASRVSRAEETQYF	TGCGCCAGCAGGGTCTCTAGGGCTGAGGAGACCCAGTACTTC
TRBJ1-5	TRBV5-8	.	17	.	CASSGGQGGYSNQPQHF	TGTGCCAGCAGCGGAGGGCAGGGAGGCTATAGCAATCAGCCCCAGCATTTT
TRBJ2-1	TRBV18	.	15	.	CAGSGTRDSYNEQFF	TGTGCCGGCTCCGGGACTCGAGACTCCTACAATGAGCAGTTCTTC
TRBJ2-7	TRBV30	TRBD2	16	.	CAWSPARTSGAVVQYF	TGTGCCTGGAGTCCCGCTCGGACTAGCGGGGCCGTAGTTCAGTACTTC
TRBJ2-5	TRBV6-1	.	14	few	CASSEAWGRETQYF	TGTGCCAGCAGTGAAGCTTGGGGAAGGGAGACCCAGTACTTC